The 29 T cell receptor beta chains below come from one sample, sequenced in a study of blood T cell repertoires in COVID-19 (dated by TCRdb to 2019 to 2021). Preparation of the library involved the immunoSEQ multiplex PCR assay. TCRdb mirrors the immuneACCESS table, restricted to in-frame sequences. Some clones are absent from its copies; in checked studies, under half trace to an unresolved V gene, and the reason for the others is unknown. The sample table records 350,000 to 450,000 clones; approximately 90% of these occur just once. The top ten hold approximately 1.5% of the sample. Sequenced input: PBMCs or T cells enriched from blood (not recorded which). The receptors were sampled from a young woman who had been exposed to COVID-19.

This clone was counted only a few times. Written as DNA, the CDR3 is TGCGCCAGCAGCCAGGGGGGCTACGAGCAGTACTTC. Its protein is CASSQGGYEQYF. The chain is built from TRBV4-3 and TRBJ2-7, with a tentative D call TRBD2 (6 bases). V was cut by 3 bases and J by 3 bases, with 6 bases left in between. From germline, CDR1 is LGHNA and CDR2 YSLEER. The CDR3 runs 12 residues.

The chain combines TRBV19 with TRBJ2-7, with 9 bases identical to TRBD2. This CDR3 is 15 amino acids long. The ends lost 5 bases at V and 0 bases at J; junction bases unmatched: 5. Germline V CDR1 and CDR2: LNHDA, SQIVND (reference sequence). CDR3 amino acids: CASSLLAGPSYEQYF. The CDR3 bases are TGTGCCAGTAGTCTACTAGCGGGTCCCTCCTACGAGCAGTACTTC.

This clone was counted once. The chain joins TRBV7-6 to TRBJ2-7, with a weak D call TRBD1 (6 bases). V was trimmed by 5 bases and J by 2 bases, leaving 10 bases between them. The CDR3 length is 13 residues. Germline V gene data show CDR1 as SGHVS and CDR2 as FNYEAQ. CDR3 amino acids: CASSRQDTYEQYF. Here the CDR3 DNA reads TGTGCCAGCAGCCGACAGGATACCTACGAGCAGTACTTC. The full variable domain, with the rest looked up from reference TRBV7-6 and TRBJ2-7, is GAGVSQSPRYKVTKRGQDVALRCDPISGHVSLYWYRQALGQGPEFLTYFNYEAQQDKSGLPNDRFSAERPEGSISTLTIQRTEQRDSAMYRCASSRQDTYEQYFGPGTRLTVT.

The genes are TRBV6-5 and TRBJ2-2; 8 nucleotides match TRBD2. Germline-derived CDR1 and CDR2 are MNHEY and SVGAGI. The CDR3 is 12 amino acids. The V segment lost 7 bases and the J segment 10 bases; nucleotides outside the gene matches: 5. DNA for the CDR3: TGTGCCAGCATCGGGGGGGCGGCGGAGCTGTTTTTT. It is translated as CASIGGAAELFF.

The gene calls are TRBV3-1 (or the pseudogene TRBV3-2) and TRBJ1-2; the D is unclear. CDR1 and CDR2 from the germline V gene are LGHDT and YNNKEL (reference sequence). V was clipped by 0 bases and J by 1 base, with 9 bases between them. CDR3 size: 15 residues. The CDR3 sequence is CASSQERRGNYGYTF. Here the CDR3 DNA reads TGTGCCAGCAGCCAAGAGAGACGGGGTAACTATGGCTACACCTTC.

The chain links TRBV9 to TRBJ2-3; D uncertain. The CDR3 sequence is 16 residues long. The germline gives CDR1 SGDLS, CDR2 YYNGEE. Trimming stripped 0 bases from V and 4 bases from J, with 15 bases between. Written as DNA, the CDR3 is TGTGCCAGCAGCGTAGCCCCACAGTTATTACCAGATACGCAGTATTTT. Its translation is CASSVAPQLLPDTQYF. Based on the CDR3 plus reference TRBV9 and TRBJ2-3, the full variable domain is DSGVTQTPKHLITATGQRVTLRCSPRSGDLSVYWYQQSLDQGLQFLIQYYNGEERAKGNILERFSAQQFPDLHSELNLSSLELGDSALYFCASSVAPQLLPDTQYFGPGTRLTVL.

The chain recombines TRBV28 with TRBJ1-2; TRBD1 agrees at 7 bases. Germline V CDR1 and CDR2: MDHEN, SYDVKM. The CDR3 has 13 residues. The J segment lost 7 bases and the V segment lost 6 bases, leaving 8 bases of the junction unmatched. The CDR3 sequence is CASSLGRQGGYTF. The CDR3 DNA reads as TGTGCCAGCAGCCTAGGACGACAGGGTGGCTACACCTTC.

V is TRBV28 and J is TRBJ1-3; weak D call: TRBD1 (5 bases). Germline loops: CDR1 MDHEN, CDR2 SYDVKM. V lost 6 bases and J 4 bases, leaving 19 bases between the germline ends. The CDR3 loop spans 16 amino acids. CDR3 amino acids: CASSSPEAGGGNTIYF. DNA of the CDR3: TGTGCCAGCAGCTCCCCCGAGGCCGGGGGGGGAAACACCATATATTTT.

The chain is built from TRBV7-8 and TRBJ1-1; TRBD1 agrees at 7 bases. Germline values: CDR1 SGHVS, CDR2 FQNEAQ. The CDR3 contains 15 residues. Germline trimming cut 0 bases from V and 5 bases from J; bases unmatched to any gene: 6. The CDR3 loop reads CASSLADRAITEAFF. The CDR3 DNA follows: TGTGCCAGCAGCTTAGCAGACAGGGCTATTACTGAAGCTTTCTTT. Full variable domain (remainder filled in from reference TRBV7-8 and TRBJ1-1): GAGVSQSPRYKVAKRGQDVALRCDPISGHVSLFWYQQALGQGPEFLTYFQNEAQLDKSGLPSDRFFAERPEGSVSTLKIQRTQQEDSAVYLCASSLADRAITEAFFGQGTRLTVV.

The chain is built from TRBV18 and TRBJ1-3; 9 nucleotides match TRBD1. The CDR3 is made up of 15 amino acids. Losses at the gene ends were 4 bases for V and 0 bases for J; bases not matched to a gene: 1. Germline CDR1 and CDR2: KGHSH and LQKENI. The CDR3 reads CASSLDRGSGNTIYF. The CDR3 DNA sequence: TGTGCCAGCTCACTGGACAGGGGCTCTGGAAACACCATATATTTT.

The DNA of the CDR3 is TGTGCCAGCAGCCCGAGGGGGAATACTGAAGCTTTCTTT. Translating it yields CASSPRGNTEAFF. The chain combines TRBV11-2 with TRBJ1-1; a possible D gene is TRBD1 (6 bases). CDR3 size: 13 residues. Trimming shortened V by 5 bases and J by 5 bases, and 12 bases separated the two germline ends. CDR1 is SGHAT, CDR2 FQNNGV, per germline.

This clone was picked up one time. V is TRBV18 and J is TRBJ2-3; 10 nucleotides align to TRBD1. This CDR3 spans 15 amino acids. V lost 4 bases, J lost 4 bases, and 5 bases stayed unmatched. CDR1 KGHSH and CDR2 LQKENI come from the germline V gene. The CDR3 loop reads CASSRGQGQADTQYF. CDR3 sequence (DNA): TGTGCCAGCTCACGGGGACAGGGGCAGGCAGATACGCAGTATTTT.

A single count supports this clone. The rearrangement joins TRBV5-6 to TRBJ1-4, with 9 bases fitting TRBD1. The junction had 4 bases not matched to a gene; V was cut back by 2 bases and J by 8 bases. The CDR3 is 14 residues long. The germline CDR1 and CDR2 sequences are SGHDT and YYEEEE. Written as DNA, the CDR3 is TGTGCCAGCAGCTTCGGGACAGGGACAGAAAAACTGTTTTTT. This gives the protein CASSFGTGTEKLFF.

Only a few counts were recorded for this clone. V and J are TRBV2 and TRBJ2-7; the D gene is possibly TRBD2 (5 bases). V lost 7 bases to trimming and J lost 6 bases, with 10 bases between them. CDR3 length: 11 amino acids. Germline CDR1 SNHLY, CDR2 FYNNEI. DNA for the CDR3: TGTGCCAGCACTAGCTCCGGCGAGCAGTACTTC. Its protein is CASTSSGEQYF.

This sequence joins TRBV30 and TRBJ1-2; no reliable D call. Trimming took off 6 bases at V and 0 bases at J, with 17 bases between the two ends. The CDR3 sequence is 15 residues long. CDR1 is GTSNPN, CDR2 SVGIG, per germline (reference sequence). CDR3 DNA: TGTGCCTGTCAAGGACTCCCGGGAACTAACTATGGCTACACCTTC. Translation gives CACQGLPGTNYGYTF.

The chain uses TRBV5-4 and TRBJ2-7, with 11 bases matching TRBD2. The CDR3 consists of 15 residues. CDR1 and CDR2 (germline): SGHNT, YYREEE (reference sequence). With V trimmed by 4 bases and J by 0 bases, 3 bases remained unmatched. The CDR3 sequence is CASSTGLADSYEQYF. The CDR3, as DNA: TGTGCCAGCAGCACGGGACTAGCGGACTCCTACGAGCAGTACTTC.

Here the CDR3 DNA reads TGTGCCAGCTCGCATTATGCCGGGACAGGTTCTTCGGCTGGAAACACCATATATTTT. Translating gives CASSHYAGTGSSAGNTIYF. The V and J genes are TRBV18 and TRBJ1-3; 8 nucleotides align to TRBD1. The germline V gene encodes CDR1 KGHSH and CDR2 LQKENI. The CDR3 runs to 19 residues. V trimming: 6 bases; J trimming: 2 bases; junction bases outside the gene matches: 18.

This chain links TRBV28 with TRBJ2-2, with 7 bases that match TRBD1. V dropped 3 bases and J dropped 2; count of bases not matched to a gene: 12. Germline V gives CDR1 MDHEN, CDR2 SYDVKM. CDR3 length: 18 residues. The CDR3, as DNA: TGTGCCAGCAGTTTCCCGACAGGGCCTACAATTAACACCGGGGAGCTGTTTTTT. Encoded protein: CASSFPTGPTINTGELFF.

For the CDR3, the DNA is TGTGCCAGCAGCTTGGGCGGGAGGGCCGTCTACGAGCAGTACTTC. It specifies CASSLGGRAVYEQYF. This sequence joins TRBV5-6 and TRBJ2-7; 9 bases agree with TRBD2. Germline-derived CDR1 and CDR2 are SGHDT and YYEEEE. V was pared by 0 bases and J by 3 bases, with 4 bases of the junction left unmatched. The CDR3 covers 15 residues.

J is TRBJ1-2 and V is TRBV28; perhaps TRBD1 as D (6 bases). The CDR3 has 20 amino acids. Trimming removed 3 bases from V and 1 base from J, with 27 bases in between. Germline assignment: CDR1 MDHEN and CDR2 SYDVKM. The DNA of the CDR3 is TGTGCCAGCAGTTTTGTCACAGGGCGTTGGGGGCTAGAAGTTAACTATGGCTACACCTTC. Translated: CASSFVTGRWGLEVNYGYTF.

CDR3 region: CASSQDRTGFYNEQFF. CDR3 DNA sequence: TGTGCCAGCAGCCAAGATCGCACAGGGTTTTACAATGAGCAGTTCTTC. The chain carries TRBV4-2 and TRBJ2-1; D might be TRBD1 (6 bases). Trimming shortened V by 0 bases and J by 4 bases, and 13 bases separated the two germline ends. Germline-derived CDR1 and CDR2 are LGHNA and YNFKEQ. There are 16 residues in the CDR3.

The chain combines TRBV5-1 with TRBJ2-7; TRBD1 is a possible D gene (6 bases). The germline V gene has CDR1 SGHRS and CDR2 YFSETQ. The CDR3 has 13 amino acids. V was trimmed by 1 base and J by 3 bases, leaving 8 bases between them. The CDR3 spells CASSLNRDYEQYF. DNA of the CDR3: TGCGCCAGCAGCTTGAACAGGGACTACGAGCAGTACTTC.

The V gene is TRBV5-1, the J gene TRBJ2-7; D not certain. The CDR3 has 15 residues. Germline lookup yields CDR1 SGHRS and CDR2 YFSETQ. V dropped 0 bases and J dropped 2 bases, with 12 bases sitting between them. CDR3 sequence reads: CASSLVAHGTYEQYF. In nucleotides, the CDR3 is TGCGCCAGCAGCTTGGTAGCCCATGGTACCTACGAGCAGTACTTC.

This chain links TRBV28 with TRBJ1-2, with 7 positions matching TRBD1. Per the germline V gene, CDR1 is MDHEN and CDR2 is SYDVKM. This CDR3 region has 13 residues. V dropped 5 bases and J dropped 3; count of bases not matched to a gene: 3. The CDR3 region is CASSADRDYGYTF. In nucleotides, the CDR3 is TGTGCCAGCAGTGCAGACAGGGACTATGGCTACACCTTC.

J is TRBJ2-7 and V is TRBV5-1; TRBD1 matches at 7 bases. Germline assignment: CDR1 SGHRS and CDR2 YFSETQ. The ends lost 5 bases at V and 2 bases at J; junction bases unmatched: 10. The CDR3 runs 15 residues. In DNA, the CDR3 is TGCGCCAGCAGTATAGGAACAGGGGTTCCCTACGAGCAGTACTTC. Its protein product is CASSIGTGVPYEQYF.

The J gene is TRBJ2-3, the V gene TRBV7-6; tentative D call: TRBD1 (5 bases). The CDR3 contains 17 residues. Germline CDR1 is SGHVS and CDR2 is FNYEAQ. The germline V and J ends were trimmed by 2 bases and 2 bases, with 17 bases remaining between them. The CDR3 DNA reads as TGTGCCAGCAGCTTACCGCCAGGGCCAGTTACCACAGATACGCAGTATTTT. Protein: CASSLPPGPVTTDTQYF. Using reference TRBV7-6 and TRBJ2-3 for the parts outside the CDR3, the full variable domain is GAGVSQSPRYKVTKRGQDVALRCDPISGHVSLYWYRQALGQGPEFLTYFNYEAQQDKSGLPNDRFSAERPEGSISTLTIQRTEQRDSAMYRCASSLPPGPVTTDTQYFGPGTRLTVL.

CDR3 residues: CASSLGQVNSPLHF. CDR3 DNA: TGTGCCAGCTCACTGGGACAGGTTAATTCACCCCTCCACTTT. The chain has TRBV18 and TRBJ1-6; TRBD1 matches 8 bases. This CDR3 has 14 residues. Germline V gene lookup returns CDR1 KGHSH and CDR2 LQKENI. The trim removed 4 bases at V and 6 bases at J, leaving 2 bases unmatched.

This clone was observed a few times. CDR3 amino acids: CASSLASGTGTNTEAFF. In DNA form, the CDR3 reads TGTGCCAGCAGCTTGGCCTCTGGGACAGGGACGAACACTGAAGCTTTCTTT. The chain joins TRBV5-5 to TRBJ1-1; 9 bases align to TRBD1. This CDR3 contains 17 residues. The ends lost 0 bases at V and 1 base at J; junction bases unmatched: 7. The V gene's germline CDR1 is SGHKS and CDR2 YYEKEE (reference sequence). Full variable domain (rest looked up from reference TRBV5-5 and TRBJ1-1): DAGVTQSPTHLIKTRGQQVTLRCSPISGHKSVSWYQQVLGQGPQFIFQYYEKEERGRGNFPDRFSARQFPNYSSELNVNALLLGDSALYLCASSLASGTGTNTEAFFGQGTRLTVV.

The CDR3 DNA reads as TGTGCCAGCAGATCCCAGGGTTCCGGGGAGCTGTTTTTT. This codes for CASRSQGSGELFF. This rearrangement joins TRBV12-3 or TRBV12-4 to TRBJ2-2; maybe TRBD1 (5 bases). Trimming shortened V by 6 bases and J by 6 bases, and 11 bases separated the two germline ends. The CDR3 is 13 residues long.